These T cell receptor beta chains were read from a single sample in a study of blood T cells in healthy people across ages. TCRdb re-called the 5' RACE reads with MiXCR, one entry per CDR3 protein. The sample has about 1,400,000 distinct CDR3 sequences; 40% to 50% are singletons. Sequencing was carried out using blood. The source is a young woman in good health. Both conserved end residues are part of each CDR3. D genes are given only for firm matches. Clone size is stated in some rows and not others, as once, few, many or a class when expanded.

J gene,clone size,D gene,V gene,CDR3 DNA,CDR3 protein
TRBJ2-7,NA,TRBD1,TRBV12-3/TRBV12-4,TGTGCCAGCAGCTCCTCCCGGGACAGGTCTCCCTACAAGCAGTACTTC,CASSSSRDRSPYKQYF
TRBJ2-1,many,TRBD2,TRBV10-3,TGTGCCATCAGTGAGTCAACCGGGACTAGCGGGATAAATGAGCAGTTCTTC,CAISESTGTSGINEQFF
TRBJ2-1,few,TRBD2,TRBV3-1,TGTGCCAGCAGCCAAGCGACTAGCGGCCGATACAATGAGCAGTTCTTC,CASSQATSGRYNEQFF
TRBJ2-7,NA,NA,TRBV6-5,TGTGCCAGCAGTTACTCGAGGTGGGACGGGTACTCCTACGAGCAGTACTTC,CASSYSRWDGYSYEQYF
TRBJ2-1,few,TRBD2,TRBV30,TGTGCCCTCGGTTTTAGCGGGGGGGTTGAGCAGTTCTTC,CALGFSGGVEQFF
TRBJ2-7,NA,NA,TRBV27,TGTGCCAGCAGTTCCCTTGGAGGAGGGTACGAGCAGTACTTC,CASSSLGGGYEQYF
TRBJ2-7,NA,NA,TRBV7-9,TGTGCCAGCAGCTCACACCCAGTCGGGTCGGGGGAGCAGTACTTC,CASSSHPVGSGEQYF
TRBJ2-1,NA,NA,TRBV6-2/TRBV6-3,TGTGCCAGCAGTCCCGACTCCGCCCATGAGCAGTTCTTC,CASSPDSAHEQFF
TRBJ2-1,NA,TRBD2,TRBV27,TGTGCCAGCAGTCCCGTCGCTAGCGGGGGGGGGAAACCTGAGCAGTTCTTC,CASSPVASGGGKPEQFF
TRBJ1-1,NA,NA,TRBV5-6,TGTGCCAGCAGTAACGGGTTTGGCACTGAAGCTTTCTTT,CASSNGFGTEAFF
TRBJ2-1,NA,TRBD2,TRBV10-1,TGCGCCAGCAGCCACGAGGGACTAGCGGGAGCGGGCAATGAGCAGTTCTTC,CASSHEGLAGAGNEQFF
TRBJ1-2,few,TRBD1,TRBV3-1,TGTGCCAGCAGCCAAGAGCCCGGGACAGGTTTTCACTATGGCTACACCTTC,CASSQEPGTGFHYGYTF
TRBJ2-1,NA,NA,TRBV7-2,TGTGCCAGCAGCCTATCAAATGGGCAGTTCTTC,CASSLSNGQFF
TRBJ2-4,NA,NA,TRBV7-2,TGTGCCAGCAGCTTAGGTAGTGAGGCGGGAAACATTCAGTACTTC,CASSLGSEAGNIQYF
TRBJ2-2,NA,NA,TRBV5-6,TGTGCCAGCAGCTTGGCCCCTACTAGTCCCACCGGGGAGCTGTTTTTT,CASSLAPTSPTGELFF
TRBJ2-2,NA,NA,TRBV2,TGTGCCAGCAGTGAAGGTCCAGTAACCGGGGAGCTGTTTTTT,CASSEGPVTGELFF
TRBJ1-2,few,NA,TRBV7-9,TGTGCCAGCAGTAAACAGGGAACTGGCAACTATGGCTACACCTTC,CASSKQGTGNYGYTF
TRBJ2-7,many,NA,TRBV3-1,TGTGCCAGCACCTCGGCTGGGCTAACAGAGCAGTACTTC,CASTSAGLTEQYF
TRBJ2-3,few,NA,TRBV28,TGTGCCAGCAGTGGGACGGCTATCGCACTCGGCACAGATACGCAGTATTTT,CASSGTAIALGTDTQYF
TRBJ2-1,few,TRBD2,TRBV20-1,TGCAGTGCGCGTCGGTCCGGGACTAGCGGATACAATGAGCAGTTCTTC,CSARRSGTSGYNEQFF
TRBJ1-5,NA,NA,TRBV10-3,TGTGCCATCAGTGAAGACGACGCCCAGCCCCAGCATTTT,CAISEDDAQPQHF
TRBJ1-4,NA,NA,TRBV3-1,TGTGCCAGCAGCCAAGTATACGAGGATAAACTGTTTTTT,CASSQVYEDKLFF
TRBJ2-1,NA,NA,TRBV2,TGTGCCAGCTTGGCGGTATCCTACAATGAGCAGTTCTTC,CASLAVSYNEQFF
TRBJ1-1,few,TRBD1,TRBV6-5,TGTGCCAGCAGTCGCAGGGGGGCGGACACTGAAGCTTTCTTT,CASSRRGADTEAFF
TRBJ2-3,NA,NA,TRBV5-1,TGCGCCAGCAGCTTTGGAAGCGACGCCCCAGATACGCAGTATTTT,CASSFGSDAPDTQYF
TRBJ1-4,NA,NA,TRBV7-2,TGTGCCAGCAGTTCCGCGGGGGCGAATGAAAAACTGTTTTTT,CASSSAGANEKLFF
TRBJ2-2,NA,TRBD2,TRBV6-2/TRBV6-3,TGTGCCAGCAGTTCCGGGGGGGCCGGGAACACCGGGGAGCTGTTTTTT,CASSSGGAGNTGELFF
TRBJ2-1,few,TRBD2,TRBV20-1,TGCAGTGCTAGGGGGCGGGGGACCCACAATGAGCAGTTCTTC,CSARGRGTHNEQFF
TRBJ1-1,NA,TRBD1,TRBV6-5,TGTGCCAGCAGTTATTTTCTAGGACAGGGGGAGTCTTTCTTT,CASSYFLGQGESFF
TRBJ1-5,many,NA,TRBV12-3/TRBV12-4,TGTGCCAGCAGTTTACAGGAAGGGGCGCAGCCCCAGCATTTT,CASSLQEGAQPQHF
TRBJ2-3,NA,TRBD1,TRBV5-1,TGCGCCAGCACCCAGGGACAGGGTTACACAGATACGCAGTATTTT,CASTQGQGYTDTQYF
TRBJ2-1,few,NA,TRBV18,TGTGCCAGCTCACCCACGAGTACCTACAATGAGCAGTTCTTC,CASSPTSTYNEQFF
TRBJ2-1,NA,TRBD2,TRBV6-5,TGTGCCAGCAGTCTAGCGGGAGAGGGCTGTGAGCAGTTCTTC,CASSLAGEGCEQFF
TRBJ2-7,NA,TRBD1,TRBV7-2,TGTGCCAGCAGCCAGACAGGGGCCTCCTACGAGCAGTACTTC,CASSQTGASYEQYF
TRBJ1-1,NA,TRBD1,TRBV20-1,TGCAGTGCCGGACAGGGGGGAAACACTGAAGCTTTCTTT,CSAGQGGNTEAFF
TRBJ2-1,few,TRBD2,TRBV28,TGTGCCAGCAGTCCCCGACTAGCGGGGCTGCGGAACAATGAGCAGTTCTTC,CASSPRLAGLRNNEQFF
TRBJ2-1,NA,TRBD1,TRBV4-1,TGCGCCAGCAGCCCTCGAAATGACAGGGCGATTGAGCAGTTCTTC,CASSPRNDRAIEQFF
TRBJ2-7,few,TRBD1,TRBV29-1,TGCAGCTTCGACAGGGGCGGAAACGAGCAGTACTTC,CSFDRGGNEQYF
TRBJ2-3,NA,NA,TRBV5-5,TGTGCCAGCAGCTTGTCAGGGTCCGGCACAGATACGCAGTATTTT,CASSLSGSGTDTQYF
TRBJ2-1,few,TRBD2,TRBV12-3/TRBV12-4,TGTGCCAGCAGCCCCACCAGCGGGAGGGCCCATGAGCAGTTCTTC,CASSPTSGRAHEQFF
TRBJ1-2,NA,TRBD1,TRBV3-1,TGTGCCAGCAGCCAAGATTTCATCCCAGGGGGTGGCTACACCTTC,CASSQDFIPGGGYTF
TRBJ2-2,NA,NA,TRBV6-5,TGTGCCAGCAGTTACTCGGCAGTCATCACCGGGGAGCTGTTTTTT,CASSYSAVITGELFF
TRBJ2-7,NA,TRBD1,TRBV3-1,TGTGCCAGCAGCCAAGAAACGACAGGGGCGGGCGAGCAGTACTTC,CASSQETTGAGEQYF
TRBJ2-2,few,NA,TRBV27,TGTGCCAGCAGTTTATATGGCACCGGGGAGCTGTTTTTT,CASSLYGTGELFF
TRBJ1-4,few,TRBD1,TRBV4-1,TGCGCCAGCAGCCAACCGGGACAGGTTGCAACTAATGAAAAACTGTTTTTT,CASSQPGQVATNEKLFF
TRBJ2-3,NA,NA,TRBV6-5,TGTGCCAGCAGCTGGACTGCTCTCGCCCAAGCCAATACGCAGTATTTT,CASSWTALAQANTQYF
TRBJ2-1,few,TRBD2,TRBV20-1,TGCAGTGCTAAGACTAGCGGGAAATCAGTCGAGCAGTTCTTC,CSAKTSGKSVEQFF